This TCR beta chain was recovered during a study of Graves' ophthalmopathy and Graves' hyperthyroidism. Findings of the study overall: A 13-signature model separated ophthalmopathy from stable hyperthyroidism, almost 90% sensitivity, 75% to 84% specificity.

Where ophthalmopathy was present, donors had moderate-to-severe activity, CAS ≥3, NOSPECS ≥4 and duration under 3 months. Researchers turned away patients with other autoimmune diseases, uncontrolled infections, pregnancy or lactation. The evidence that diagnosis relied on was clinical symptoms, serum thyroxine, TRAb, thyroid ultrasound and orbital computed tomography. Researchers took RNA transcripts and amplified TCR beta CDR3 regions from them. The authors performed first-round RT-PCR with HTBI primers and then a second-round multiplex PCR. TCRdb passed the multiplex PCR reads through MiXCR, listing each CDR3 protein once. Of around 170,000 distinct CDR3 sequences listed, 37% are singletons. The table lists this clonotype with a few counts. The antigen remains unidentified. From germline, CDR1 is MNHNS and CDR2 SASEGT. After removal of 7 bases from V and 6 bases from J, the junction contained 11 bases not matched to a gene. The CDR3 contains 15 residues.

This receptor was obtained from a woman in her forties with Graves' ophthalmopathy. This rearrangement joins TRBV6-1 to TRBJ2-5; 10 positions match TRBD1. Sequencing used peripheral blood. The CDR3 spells CASTPAGTGAKTQYF. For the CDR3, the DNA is TGTGCCAGCACCCCAGCCGGGACAGGGGCGAAGACCCAGTACTTC.